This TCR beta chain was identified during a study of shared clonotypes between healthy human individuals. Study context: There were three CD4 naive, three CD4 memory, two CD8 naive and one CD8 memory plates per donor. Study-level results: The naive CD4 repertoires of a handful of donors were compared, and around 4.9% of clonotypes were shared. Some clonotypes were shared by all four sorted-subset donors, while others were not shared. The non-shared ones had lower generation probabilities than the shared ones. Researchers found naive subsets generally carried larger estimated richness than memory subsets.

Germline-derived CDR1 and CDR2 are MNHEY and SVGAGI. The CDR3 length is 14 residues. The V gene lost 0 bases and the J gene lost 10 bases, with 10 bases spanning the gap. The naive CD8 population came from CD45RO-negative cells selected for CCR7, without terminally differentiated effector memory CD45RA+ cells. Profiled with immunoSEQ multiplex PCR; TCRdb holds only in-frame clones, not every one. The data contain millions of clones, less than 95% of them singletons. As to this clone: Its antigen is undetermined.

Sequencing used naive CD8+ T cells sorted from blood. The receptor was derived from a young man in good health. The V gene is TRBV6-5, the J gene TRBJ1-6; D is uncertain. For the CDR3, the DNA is TGTGCCAGCAGTTACTCAAGGTATCAGTCACCCCTCCACTTT. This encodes CASSYSRYQSPLHF.